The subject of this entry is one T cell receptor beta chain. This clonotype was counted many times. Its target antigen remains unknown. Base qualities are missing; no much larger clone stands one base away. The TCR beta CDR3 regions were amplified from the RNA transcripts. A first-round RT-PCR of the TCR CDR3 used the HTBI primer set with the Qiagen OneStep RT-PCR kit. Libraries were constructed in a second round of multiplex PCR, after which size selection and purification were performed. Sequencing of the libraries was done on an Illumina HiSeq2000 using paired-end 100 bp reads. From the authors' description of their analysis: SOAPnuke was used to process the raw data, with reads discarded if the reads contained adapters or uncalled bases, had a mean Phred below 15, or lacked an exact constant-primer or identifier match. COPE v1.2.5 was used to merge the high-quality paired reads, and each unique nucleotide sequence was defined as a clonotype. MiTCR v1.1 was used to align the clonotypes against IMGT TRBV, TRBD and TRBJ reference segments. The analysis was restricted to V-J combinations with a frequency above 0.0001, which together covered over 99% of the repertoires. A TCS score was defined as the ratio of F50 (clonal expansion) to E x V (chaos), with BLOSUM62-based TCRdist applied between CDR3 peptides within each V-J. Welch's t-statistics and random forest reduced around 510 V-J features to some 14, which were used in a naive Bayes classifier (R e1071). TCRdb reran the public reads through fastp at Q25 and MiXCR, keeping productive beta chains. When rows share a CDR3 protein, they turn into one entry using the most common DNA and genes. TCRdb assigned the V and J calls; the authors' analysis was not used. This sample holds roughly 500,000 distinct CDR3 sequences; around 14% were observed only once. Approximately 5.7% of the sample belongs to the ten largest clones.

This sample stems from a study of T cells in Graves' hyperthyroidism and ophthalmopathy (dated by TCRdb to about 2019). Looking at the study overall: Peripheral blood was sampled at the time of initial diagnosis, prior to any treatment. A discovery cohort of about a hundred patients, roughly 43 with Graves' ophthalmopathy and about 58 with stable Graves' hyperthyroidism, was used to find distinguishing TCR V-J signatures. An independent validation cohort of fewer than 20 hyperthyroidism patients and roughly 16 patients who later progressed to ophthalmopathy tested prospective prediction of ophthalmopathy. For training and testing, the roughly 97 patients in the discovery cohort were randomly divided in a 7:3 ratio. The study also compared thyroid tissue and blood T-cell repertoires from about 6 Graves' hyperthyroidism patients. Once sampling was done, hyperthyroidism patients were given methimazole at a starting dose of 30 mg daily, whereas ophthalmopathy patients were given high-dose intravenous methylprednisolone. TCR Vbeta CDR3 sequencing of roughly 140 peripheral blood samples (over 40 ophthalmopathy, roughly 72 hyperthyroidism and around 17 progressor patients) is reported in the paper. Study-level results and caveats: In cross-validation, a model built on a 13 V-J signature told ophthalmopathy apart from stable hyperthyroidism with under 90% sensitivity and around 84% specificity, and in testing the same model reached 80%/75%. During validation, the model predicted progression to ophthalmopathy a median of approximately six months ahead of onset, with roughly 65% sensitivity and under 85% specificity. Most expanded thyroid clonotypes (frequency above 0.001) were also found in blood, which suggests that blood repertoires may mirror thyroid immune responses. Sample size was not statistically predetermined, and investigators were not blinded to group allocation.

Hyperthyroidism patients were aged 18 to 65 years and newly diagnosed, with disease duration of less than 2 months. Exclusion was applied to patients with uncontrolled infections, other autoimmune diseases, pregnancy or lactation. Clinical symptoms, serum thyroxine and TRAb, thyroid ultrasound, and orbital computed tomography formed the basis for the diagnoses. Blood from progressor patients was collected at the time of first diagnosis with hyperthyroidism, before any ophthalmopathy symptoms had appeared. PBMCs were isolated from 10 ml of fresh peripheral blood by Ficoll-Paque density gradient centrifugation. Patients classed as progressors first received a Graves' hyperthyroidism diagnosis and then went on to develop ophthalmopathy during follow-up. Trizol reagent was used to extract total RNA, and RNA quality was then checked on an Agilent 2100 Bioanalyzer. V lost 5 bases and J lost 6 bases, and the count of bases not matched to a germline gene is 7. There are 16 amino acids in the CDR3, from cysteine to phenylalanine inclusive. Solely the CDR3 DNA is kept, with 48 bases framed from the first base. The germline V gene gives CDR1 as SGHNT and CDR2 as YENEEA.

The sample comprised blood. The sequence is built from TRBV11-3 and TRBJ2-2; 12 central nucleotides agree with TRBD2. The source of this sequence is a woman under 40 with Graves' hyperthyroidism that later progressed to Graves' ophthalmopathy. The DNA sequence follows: TGTGCCAGCAGCCCGACTAGCGGGAGAGCGGCCGGGGAGCTGTTTTTT. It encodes CASSPTSGRAAGELFF.